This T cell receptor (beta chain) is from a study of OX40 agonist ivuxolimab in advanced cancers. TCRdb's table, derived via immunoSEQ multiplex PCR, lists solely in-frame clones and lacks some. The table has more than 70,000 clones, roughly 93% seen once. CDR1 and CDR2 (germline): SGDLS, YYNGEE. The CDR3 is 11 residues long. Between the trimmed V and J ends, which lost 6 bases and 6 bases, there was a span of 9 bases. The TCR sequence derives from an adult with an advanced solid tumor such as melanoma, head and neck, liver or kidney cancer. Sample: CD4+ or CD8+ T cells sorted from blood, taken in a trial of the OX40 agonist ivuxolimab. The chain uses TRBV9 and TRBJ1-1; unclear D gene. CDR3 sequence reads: CASTDSAEAFF. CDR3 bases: TGTGCCAGCACAGATTCCGCTGAAGCTTTCTTT. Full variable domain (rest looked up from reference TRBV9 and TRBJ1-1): DSGVTQTPKHLITATGQRVTLRCSPRSGDLSVYWYQQSLDQGLQFLIQYYNGEERAKGNILERFSAQQFPDLHSELNLSSLELGDSALYFCASTDSAEAFFGQGTRLTVV.